This T cell receptor beta chain was documented in a study of CD8+CD57+ T cells in acquired aplastic anemia. Whole-study context: Recorded DNA amounts for sorted CD4+ and CD8+ cells had an average of approximately 3.2 ug.

Sequencing involved patients with CD8+CD57+ cell expansion previously shown by flow cytometry. Everyone among the patients had severe acquired aplastic anemia. Patients had not yet gotten any therapy when their blood was taken for sampling. The CDR3 runs to 14 residues. The germline CDR1 and CDR2 sequences are DFQATT and SNEGSKA (reference sequence). Genomic DNA, serving as template, underwent TCR beta VDJ and CDR3 profiling. In TCRdb, the reads were re-called with MiXCR into one record per CDR3 protein. Found here are 450,000 to 550,000 distinct CDR3 sequences, around a third of them singletons; the top ten hold less than 1%. As for this clonotype: The junction and the germline gene differ at one end; a read error may be behind it.

This sequence joins TRBV20-1 and TRBJ2-7; 11 bases are shared with TRBD1. This TCR derives from a human donor with aplastic anemia. Material: sorted CD4+, CD8+, or CD8+CD57+ T cells (not recorded which) from PBMCs. CDR3 nucleotides: TGCAGTGCTACCCAGGGACAGGGGGTCTACGAGCAGTGCTTC. Amino acid sequence: CSATQGQGVYEQCF.